The clone carrying this T cell receptor beta chain was counted at least ten times. TCRdb reprocessed the 5' RACE reads with MiXCR, giving one entry per CDR3 protein. The sample carries 400,000 to 450,000 distinct CDR3 sequences, 15% to 20% recorded once. This specimen belongs to a study of T cells after yellow fever vaccination. Germline V gene sequence: CDR1 SGHTA, CDR2 FQGNSA. CDR3 length: 15 residues. Trimming removed 1 base from V and 1 base from J, with 10 bases in between. V usage is TRBV7-2 and J usage is TRBJ2-5; either TRBD1 or TRBD2 may fit D (6 bases each). This TCR was recovered from a man in his late teens or twenties who received the YFV17D yellow fever vaccine. This sample comprised PBMCs, obtained before the yellow fever booster vaccination. Here the CDR3 reads CASSLGGGPQETQYF. Here the CDR3 DNA reads TGTGCCAGCAGCTTAGGTGGGGGGCCCCAAGAGACCCAGTACTTC. The entire variable domain, with the rest obtained from reference TRBV7-2 and TRBJ2-5, is as follows: GAGVSQSPSNKVTEKGKDVELRCDPISGHTALYWYRQSLGQGLEFLIYFQGNSAPDKSGLPSDRFSAERTGGSVSTLTIQRTQQEDSAVYLCASSLGGGPQETQYFGPGTRLLVL.